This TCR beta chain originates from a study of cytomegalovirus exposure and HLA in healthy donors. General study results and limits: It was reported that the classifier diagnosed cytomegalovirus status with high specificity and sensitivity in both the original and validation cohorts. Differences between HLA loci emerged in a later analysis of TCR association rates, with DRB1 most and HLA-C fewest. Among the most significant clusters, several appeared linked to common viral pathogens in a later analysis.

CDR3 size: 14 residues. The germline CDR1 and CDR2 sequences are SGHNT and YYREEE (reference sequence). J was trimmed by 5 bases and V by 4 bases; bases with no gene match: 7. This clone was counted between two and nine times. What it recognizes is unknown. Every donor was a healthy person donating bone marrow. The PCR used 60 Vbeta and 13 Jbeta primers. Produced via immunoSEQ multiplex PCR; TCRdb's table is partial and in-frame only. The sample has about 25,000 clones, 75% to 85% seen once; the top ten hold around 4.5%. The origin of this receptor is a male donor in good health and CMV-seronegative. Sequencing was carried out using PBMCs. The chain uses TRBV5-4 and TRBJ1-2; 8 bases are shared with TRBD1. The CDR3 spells CASSPSDRGYGYTF. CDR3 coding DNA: TGTGCCAGCAGCCCGAGTGACAGGGGATATGGCTACACCTTC.